This TCR beta chain appears in the sequencing data of a study of regulatory T cells in long-lasting Graves disease. Looking at the study overall: Under 3 months of antithyroid drugs had been taken by newly diagnosed Graves' patients.

This clonotype was found many times. Construction of the TCR beta libraries employed iRepertoire HTBI primers in conjunction with Arm-PCR of CDR3 regions. TCRdb ran MiXCR on the multiplex PCR reads and lists one entry per CDR3 protein. Of about 300,000 distinct CDR3 sequences detected, under 20% appear once; the ten largest clones hold approximately 35%. Documented time point: newly diagnosed GD, antithyroid drugs for less than 3 months. After RNA was extracted from PBMCs, the TCR library was made from it. The source of this sequence is a female donor with Graves disease. Sample: peripheral blood mononuclear cells (PBMCs), taken at new diagnosis, from a patient treated with antithyroid drugs.

CDR3 sequence reads: CGTRRTAGTDTQYF. The DNA of the CDR3 is TGTGGTACCCGCCGGACTGCTGGCACAGATACGCAGTATTTT. The J gene is TRBJ2-3, the V gene TRBV19, with D possibly TRBD2 on 5 matching bases. The CDR3 spans 14 residues. CDR1 is LNHDA and CDR2 is SQIVND in the germline V gene (reference sequence).